This T cell receptor beta chain was obtained from a study of neurological immune-mediated disorders (dated 2019 in TCRdb). The study in broad terms: Peripheral blood TCR-beta repertoires from HTLV-I-associated myelopathy (HAM/TSP) patients, multiple sclerosis patients and healthy controls were compared by UMI-based sequencing. The approximately 100 TCR-beta libraries included longitudinal samples, technical triplicates and paired sorted CD4+ and CD8+ T-cell subsets alongside PBMC samples. Longitudinal HAM/TSP and healthy donors were sampled at 3 time-points each (about 3-45 month intervals). The cohort was made up of approximately 69 subjects, consisting of around 15 HAM/TSP patients, some 35 multiple sclerosis patients and around 20 healthy controls.

This clonotype was recorded at least ten times. Its antigen remains unidentified. Base qualities are missing; no much larger clone stands one base away. What the time point label conveys for this sample: longitudinal time-point 3. Blood bank volunteers in Maryland, USA served as the healthy controls. For the unsorted PBMC libraries, 2 million PBMCs were stored in RNAlater at -80 degrees C until RNA extraction and were used to generate the libraries. Peripheral blood was subjected to Ficoll-Hypaque density gradient centrifugation to isolate PBMCs, which were then cryopreserved in liquid nitrogen. cDNA synthesis used template-switch 5'RACE with a primer carrying a 10-nucleotide random unique molecular identifier tagging each TCR transcript. Every sequencing run covered 15-18 subjects and yielded more than 180 million TCR-beta sequences. The RNeasy kit was used to extract total RNA. TCR-beta VDJ regions were amplified with primers for the TCR constant region and the 5'RACE anchor, using the KAPA Real-time Library Amplification kit. Sample indexes and Illumina adaptors were added in a first PCR, and a second PCR then increased library yield. The roughly 650 bp TCR product was size-selected on a 2% E-gel SizeSelection system after Ampure bead purification. Before pooling, library quality was assessed on a Bioanalyzer, concentration was determined with Qubit, and library quantification was performed with the Kapa Library Quantification kit. An Illumina HiSeq 2500 sequenced the libraries paired-end 2 x 150 bp. To increase sequence diversity, roughly 24-31% phiX was spiked into each library pool. Per the original workflow: Quality-filtered reads were processed with the UMI-based MiGEC pipeline, and over 75% of raw TCR sequences were removed by the MiGEC pipeline during error correction. VDJ genes were aligned to IMGT germline references, and clonotypes were defined by unique CDR3 amino acid sequence plus V-J genes. Clonal expansion, Shannon diversity, and CDR3 relatedness (CalcPairwiseDistances, ClusterSamples) were evaluated with VDJtools, and phylogenetic trees were built with CLCbio workbench. Expanded clones were defined as having at least 8 unique UMIs, based on coefficient-of-variation modelling across technical triplicates. TCRdb took the public reads, trimmed them with fastp at Q25, ran MiXCR for clone calling and kept in-frame beta chains. Entries are consolidated by CDR3 protein sequence, retaining the most common genes and DNA. The V and J calls shown here were made by TCRdb, not taken from the authors' results. The sample includes 53,000 or so distinct CDR3 sequences, with 7.5% to 9.5% observed a single time. The ten largest clones represent 1.5% to 2% of the sample.

Study-wide conclusions, independent of this receptor: The highest TCR clonal expansion was observed in HAM/TSP patients, whereas the lowest was observed in MS patients, even when compared with healthy controls. No identical CDR3 amino acid sequences were found to be shared among expanded clones across subjects, suggesting that TCR-beta repertoires were private in all groups.

Specimen: PBMCs. This TCR derives from a woman in her thirties or forties in good health.

The DNA sequence reads TGCAGTGCTCACCAGACAGAGAACACTGAAGCTTTCTTT. Its protein is CSAHQTENTEAFF. The chain uses TRBV20-1 and TRBJ1-1, with TRBD1 as a weak D call on 5 bases. The junction shows trimming of 5 bases on V and 1 base on J, plus 11 bases between the germline ends. According to the germline V gene (reference sequence), CDR1 reads DFQATT and CDR2 reads SNEGSKA. Inclusive of the bounding cysteine and phenylalanine, the CDR3 is 13 residues long. Only CDR3 DNA is held: 39 bases, read in frame from base 1.